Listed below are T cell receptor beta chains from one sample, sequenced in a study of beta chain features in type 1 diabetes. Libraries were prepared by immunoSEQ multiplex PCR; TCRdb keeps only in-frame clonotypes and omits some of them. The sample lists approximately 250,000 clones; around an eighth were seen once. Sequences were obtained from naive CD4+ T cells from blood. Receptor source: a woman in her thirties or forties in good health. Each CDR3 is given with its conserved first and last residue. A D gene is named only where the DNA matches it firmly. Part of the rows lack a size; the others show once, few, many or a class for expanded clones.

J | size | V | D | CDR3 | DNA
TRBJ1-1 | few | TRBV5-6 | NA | CASSLLSDNTEAFF | TGTGCCAGCAGCCTCCTAAGCGATAACACTGAAGCTTTCTTT
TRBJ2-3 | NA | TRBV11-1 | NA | CASSLALGSSTDTQYF | TGTGCCAGCAGCTTAGCGCTAGGCTCTAGCACAGATACGCAGTATTTT
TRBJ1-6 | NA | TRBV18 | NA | CASSLVQGSDNSPLHF | TGTGCCAGCTCACTGGTACAGGGATCCGATAATTCACCCCTCCACTTT
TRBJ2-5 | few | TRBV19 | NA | CASSPPGQRETQYF | TGTGCCAGTAGTCCTCCTGGGCAGCGGGAGACCCAGTACTTC
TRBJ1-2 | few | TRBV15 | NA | CATSRGETTSGYTF | TGTGCCACCAGCAGAGGGGAGACAACCTCTGGCTACACCTTC
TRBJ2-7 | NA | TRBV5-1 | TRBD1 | CASSLRDRGHEQYF | TGCGCCAGCAGCCTCCGGGACAGGGGTCACGAGCAGTACTTC
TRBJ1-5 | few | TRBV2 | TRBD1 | CASSEDRGGRNNQPQHF | TGTGCCAGCAGTGAGGACAGGGGCGGTCGGAACAATCAGCCCCAGCATTTT
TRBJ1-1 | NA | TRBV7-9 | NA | CASSPFSGAGRDTEAFF | TGTGCCAGCAGCCCTTTTTCAGGCGCCGGGAGGGACACTGAAGCTTTCTTT
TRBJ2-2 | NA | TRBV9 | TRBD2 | CASSVASGGAVHTGELFF | TGTGCCAGCAGCGTAGCTAGCGGGGGGGCCGTGCACACCGGGGAGCTGTTTTTT
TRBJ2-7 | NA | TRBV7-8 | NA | CASSLVGREVSYEQYF | TGTGCCAGCAGCTTAGTTGGCAGGGAGGTGTCCTACGAGCAGTACTTC
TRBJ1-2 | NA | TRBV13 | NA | CASNLLPRPKDYGYTF | TGTGCCAGCAACCTCCTACCCAGGCCGAAGGATTATGGCTACACCTTC
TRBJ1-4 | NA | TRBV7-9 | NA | CASSPGWAEKLFF | TGTGCCAGCAGCCCTGGGTGGGCTGAAAAACTGTTTTTT
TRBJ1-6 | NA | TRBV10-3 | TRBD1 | CAIRSPGQGASPLHF | TGTGCCATCAGGTCGCCGGGACAGGGAGCTTCACCCCTCCACTTT
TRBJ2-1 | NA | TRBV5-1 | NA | CASSLAGDEQFF | TGCGCCAGCAGCTTGGCAGGGGATGAGCAGTTCTTC
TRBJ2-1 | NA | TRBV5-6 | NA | CASSGVGHGGNEQFF | TGTGCCAGCAGCGGGGTAGGGCACGGGGGCAATGAGCAGTTCTTC
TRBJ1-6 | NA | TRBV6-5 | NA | CASSTGGNGNSPLHF | TGTGCCAGCAGTACGGGGGGGAACGGTAATTCACCCCTCCACTTT
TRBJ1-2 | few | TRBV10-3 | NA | CAISAPNSDGYTF | TGTGCCATCAGTGCACCAAATAGCGATGGCTACACCTTC
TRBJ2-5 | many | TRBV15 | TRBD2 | CATSRDPGTSRLETQYF | TGTGCCACCAGCAGAGATCCTGGGACTAGCAGGTTGGAGACCCAGTACTTC
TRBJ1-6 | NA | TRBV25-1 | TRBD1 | CASSEIKTGLHSPLHF | TGTGCCAGCAGTGAAATAAAGACAGGGCTTCATTCACCCCTCCACTTT
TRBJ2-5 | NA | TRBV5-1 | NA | CASSLGRGEETQYF | TGCGCCAGCAGCCTGGGGCGCGGAGAAGAGACCCAGTACTTC
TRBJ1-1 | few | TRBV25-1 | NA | CASSAARDSSVTEAFF | TGTGCCAGCAGTGCCGCCCGAGACAGCAGCGTCACTGAAGCTTTCTTT
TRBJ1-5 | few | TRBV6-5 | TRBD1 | CASSPQGVGNQPQHF | TGTGCCAGCAGTCCACAGGGGGTTGGCAATCAGCCCCAGCATTTT
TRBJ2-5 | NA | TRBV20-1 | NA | CSARLETQYF | TGCAGTGCTAGACTAGAGACCCAGTACTTC
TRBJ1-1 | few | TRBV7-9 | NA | CASSLPTGLGTEAFF | TGTGCCAGCAGCTTACCCACAGGGTTAGGCACTGAAGCTTTCTTT
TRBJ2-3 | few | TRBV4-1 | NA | CASSPQSPGTQYF | TGCGCCAGCAGCCCCCAAAGCCCCGGTACGCAGTATTTT
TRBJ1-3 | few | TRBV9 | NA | CASSVGLDSSRTGNTIYF | TGTGCCAGCAGCGTAGGGTTGGACAGCTCCCGAACTGGAAACACCATATATTTT
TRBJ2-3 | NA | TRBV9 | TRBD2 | CASSVVEGTSGGRDTQYF | TGTGCCAGCAGCGTAGTGGAGGGGACTAGCGGGGGACGAGATACGCAGTATTTT
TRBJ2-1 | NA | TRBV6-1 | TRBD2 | CASSSRGGIGNEQFF | TGTGCCAGCAGTTCCCGGGGGGGGATAGGCAATGAGCAGTTCTTC
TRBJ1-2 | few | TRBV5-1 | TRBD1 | CASSPGQAINRYTF | TGCGCCAGCAGCCCGGGACAGGCAATAAATCGCTACACCTTC
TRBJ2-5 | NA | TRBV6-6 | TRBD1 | CASSYSRTGDETQYF | TGTGCCAGCAGTTACTCCCGGACAGGGGATGAGACCCAGTACTTC